The 24 T cell receptor beta chains reported below all come from one sample, sequenced in a study of shared clonotypes between healthy human individuals. Libraries were prepared by immunoSEQ multiplex PCR; TCRdb keeps only in-frame clonotypes and omits some of them. This table has a few million clones, 85% to 95% appearing once. Sequenced sample: naive CD4+ T cells sorted from blood. Described subset: CD45RA+ positively selected. The receptors come from a man younger than 35 in good health.

The chain recombines TRBV4-3 with TRBJ1-2; D gene unclear. The germline CDR1 and CDR2 sequences are LGHNA and YSLEER. This CDR3 is built from 11 residues. Trimming shortened V by 3 bases and J by 7 bases, and 6 bases separated the two germline ends. The DNA of the CDR3 is TGCGCCAGCAGCCAGGGCGGTGGCTACACCTTC. Amino acids: CASSQGGGYTF.

This clone came up once. Other DNA sequences in the sample encode the same CDR3. This chain connects TRBV2 to TRBJ1-5; 8 nucleotides agree with TRBD1. Trimming took 3 bases from V and 4 from J; bases not matched to a gene: 5. This CDR3 is 15 amino acids long. CDR1 and CDR2 from the germline V gene are SNHLY and FYNNEI. The CDR3 region is CASSEGQVGNQPQHF. CDR3 sequence (DNA): TGTGCCAGCAGTGAGGGACAGGTGGGGAATCAGCCCCAGCATTTT. Complete variable domain (other parts from reference TRBV2 and TRBJ1-5): EPEVTQTPSHQVTQMGQEVILRCVPISNHLYFYWYRQILGQKVEFLVSFYNNEISEKSEIFDDQFSVERPDGSNFTLKIRSTKLEDSAMYFCASSEGQVGNQPQHFGDGTRLSIL.

The J gene is TRBJ2-3, the V gene TRBV2; 15 bases are shared with TRBD2. The J segment lost 6 bases and the V segment lost 4 bases, leaving 5 bases of the junction unmatched. The CDR3 spans 16 residues. Per germline, CDR1 SNHLY and CDR2 FYNNEI. The CDR3 nucleotides read TGTGCCAGCAGTGCCACGGGACTAGCGGGGGGTGATACGCAGTATTTT. Translation gives CASSATGLAGGDTQYF.

The chain has TRBV11-2 and TRBJ2-7, with 12 bases that match TRBD2. This CDR3 region has 15 residues. V was pared by 1 base and J by 6 bases, with 4 bases of the junction left unmatched. CDR1 is SGHAT and CDR2 is FQNNGV in the germline V gene. The CDR3 is CASSLGLAGGFEQYF. The CDR3 DNA follows: TGTGCCAGCAGCTTAGGGCTAGCGGGAGGGTTCGAGCAGTACTTC.

With respect to this clone: This sample includes further DNA sequences coding for the same CDR3. The chain couples TRBV20-1 to TRBJ2-1; D not resolved. The CDR3 runs to 11 residues. CDR1 and CDR2 from the germline V gene are DFQATT and SNEGSKA (reference sequence). Trimming removed 1 base from V and 7 bases from J, with 5 bases in between. CDR3 DNA sequence: TGCAGTGCTAGAGGGGGAAATGAGCAGTTCTTC. This sequence encodes CSARGGNEQFF.

CDR3 nucleotides: TGCGCCAGCAGTTATTGGGTAGGAGGGGCCAACGTCCTGACTTTC. It is translated as CASSYWVGGANVLTF. This chain connects TRBV5-1 to TRBJ2-6; D call uncertain. Germline V lookup: CDR1 SGHRS, CDR2 YFSETQ. The CDR3 runs 15 residues. Trimming took 5 bases from V and 4 from J, leaving 13 bases between them.

The V and J genes are TRBV19 and TRBJ2-1; TRBD1 matches 10 bases. The CDR3 consists of 15 residues. CDR1 LNHDA and CDR2 SQIVND come from the germline V gene (reference sequence). J was trimmed by 6 bases and V by 5 bases; bases with no gene match: 7. In DNA, the CDR3 is TGTGCCAGTAGTGACTTGGGACAGGGGCTCAATGAGCAGTTCTTC. Translated, it gives CASSDLGQGLNEQFF.

As concerns this clone: The identical CDR3 is also encoded by other nucleotide sequences in the sample. The V and J genes are TRBV6-5 and TRBJ1-1, with 7 nucleotides matching TRBD1. The CDR3 is 14 residues long. Germline CDR1 is MNHEY and CDR2 is SVGAGI. V shed 5 bases and J 0 bases; nucleotides not matched to a gene: 3. The CDR3 loop is CASSRDSMNTEAFF. CDR3 nucleotide sequence: TGTGCCAGCAGTCGGGACAGCATGAACACTGAAGCTTTCTTT.

This clone was counted once. This CDR3 is also generated by other DNA sequences in the sample. This chain joins TRBV10-1 and TRBJ1-1; no definite D call. In germline, CDR1 is WNHNN, CDR2 SYGVQD (reference sequence). The CDR3 consists of 13 residues. Between the trimmed V and J ends, which lost 3 bases and 2 bases, there was a span of 7 bases. CDR3 DNA sequence: TGCGCCAGCAGTGAAGGGAGAAACACTGAAGCTTTCTTT. Translation: CASSEGRNTEAFF.

V gene TRBV27 combines with J gene TRBJ1-2; perhaps TRBD1 as D (5 bases). The germline V gene encodes CDR1 MNHEY and CDR2 SMNVEV (reference sequence). This CDR3 comprises 11 residues. V dropped 6 bases and J dropped 7 bases, with 9 bases sitting between them. The CDR3 region is CASRGPGGYTF. The CDR3, as DNA: TGTGCCAGCAGGGGGCCAGGTGGCTACACCTTC.

This chain joins TRBV4-1 and TRBJ2-5; 9 bases agree with TRBD1. From germline, CDR1 is MGHRA and CDR2 YSYEKL. The trim removed 4 bases at V and 4 bases at J, leaving 10 bases unmatched. CDR3 length equals 16 residues. CDR3 in DNA: TGCGCCAGCAGCCGAGAAGGGACAGGGTCCCGAGAGACCCAGTACTTC. It translates to CASSREGTGSRETQYF.

The chain combines TRBV18 with TRBJ2-5, with D unresolved. V dropped 0 bases and J dropped 5 bases, with 10 bases sitting between them. CDR3 length: 14 amino acids. Germline assignment: CDR1 KGHSH and CDR2 LQKENI. CDR3 bases: TGTGCCAGCTCACCACCGGGAACTCCCGAGACCCAGTACTTC. It specifies CASSPPGTPETQYF.

This clone came up once. The V gene is TRBV27, the J gene TRBJ1-1, with 8 nucleotides matching TRBD1. This CDR3 has 14 residues. Germline V CDR1 and CDR2: MNHEY, SMNVEV (reference sequence). V lost 5 bases to trimming and J lost 0 bases; unmatched junction nucleotides: 2. As DNA, the CDR3 is TGTGCCAGCAGTACGGGACAGGTGAACACTGAAGCTTTCTTT. It translates to CASSTGQVNTEAFF.

V gene TRBV7-8 combines with J gene TRBJ1-2; tentatively, D is TRBD1 (6 bases). CDR3 length equals 13 residues. Deletions cut 1 base from V and 4 bases from J, with 7 bases between. In germline, CDR1 is SGHVS, CDR2 FQNEAQ. CDR3 nucleotides: TGTGCCAGCAGCTTAGGACAGGTCTATGGCTACACCTTC. Translation: CASSLGQVYGYTF.

V usage is TRBV18 and J usage is TRBJ1-4, with no clear D. The CDR3 has 14 amino acids. Germline CDR1 and CDR2: KGHSH and LQKENI. V shed 5 bases and J shed 5 bases, with 12 bases lying between them. This CDR3 reads CASSDGLLNEKLFF. DNA of the CDR3: TGTGCCAGCTCAGATGGGCTACTAAATGAAAAACTGTTTTTT.

This chain joins TRBV10-2 and TRBJ2-7; 14 bases are a match to TRBD2. The CDR3 is 18 residues long. The germline V gene encodes CDR1 WSHSY and CDR2 SAAADI. The V and J ends lost 8 bases and 4 bases, in that order; junction bases with no gene match: 16. The CDR3 here is CASRYKSVGLAGEYEQYF. As DNA, the CDR3 is TGCGCCAGCCGGTATAAGAGTGTGGGACTAGCGGGAGAGTACGAGCAGTACTTC.

V is TRBV10-3 and J is TRBJ1-5, with 8 bases fitting TRBD1. This CDR3 comprises 17 residues. J gave up 4 bases and V 6 bases, and 14 bases lay outside the gene matches. Germline V lookup: CDR1 ENHRY, CDR2 SYGVKD. CDR3 in amino acids: CAISPGPTGGGNQPQHF. In DNA form, the CDR3 reads TGTGCCATCAGCCCCGGACCCACAGGGGGGGGGAATCAGCCCCAGCATTTT.

This chain joins TRBV9 and TRBJ1-2; 9 bases are a match to TRBD1. The CDR3 sequence is 16 residues long. V was pared by 5 bases and J by 2 bases, with 10 bases of the junction left unmatched. The germline V gene encodes CDR1 SGDLS and CDR2 YYNGEE. CDR3 nucleotide sequence: TGTGCCAGCAGAGATGAAACAGGGGGCCTAAACTATGGCTACACCTTC. This encodes CASRDETGGLNYGYTF.

On this clone itself: The sample contains more than one DNA sequence encoding this CDR3. The V call is TRBV6-6, the J call TRBJ1-5, with D hard to call. The CDR3 is made up of 12 amino acids. The V gene lost 5 bases and the J gene lost 2 bases, with 4 bases spanning the gap. CDR1 and CDR2 (germline): MNHNY, SVGAGI (reference sequence). DNA for the CDR3: TGTGCCAGCAGTAGCGGCAATCAGCCCCAGCATTTT. Translating it yields CASSSGNQPQHF.

This chain connects TRBV27 to TRBJ2-1; TRBD2 agrees at 7 bases. Germline trimming cut 9 bases from V and 5 bases from J; bases unmatched to any gene: 16. CDR1 MNHEY and CDR2 SMNVEV come from the germline V gene (reference sequence). The CDR3 covers 16 residues. The CDR3 DNA sequence: TGTGCCAGTAAGCCCGCGGGAGTCGGAGGGGACAATGAGCAGTTCTTC. Translating it yields CASKPAGVGGDNEQFF.

This clone has a single count. The rearrangement uses TRBV6-6 and TRBJ2-5, with D perhaps matching TRBD1 (5 bases). V was shortened by 0 bases and J by 11 bases, with 16 bases between the two germline ends. This CDR3 region has 14 residues. Germline V gene lookup returns CDR1 MNHNY and CDR2 SVGAGI (reference sequence). The CDR3 DNA sequence: TGTGCCAGCAGTTACTCGATTTGGGTTCCAGGGCAGTACTTC. It is translated as CASSYSIWVPGQYF.

This clone showed up just once. V is TRBV28 and J is TRBJ1-1; 7 bases match TRBD1. The CDR3 is 14 amino acids. The V and J ends lost 5 bases and 1 base, in that order; junction bases with no gene match: 4. The V gene's germline CDR1 is MDHEN and CDR2 SYDVKM. In DNA, the CDR3 is TGTGCCAGCAGTCATGACAGGGCGAACACTGAAGCTTTCTTT. It encodes CASSHDRANTEAFF.

The chain joins TRBV15 to TRBJ1-5; tentative D call: TRBD1 (5 bases). V lost 0 bases, J lost 0 bases, and 15 bases lay in between. In germline, CDR1 is LNHNV, CDR2 YYDKDF (reference sequence). The CDR3 length is 18 residues. This chain's CDR3 is CATSRDKGPLYSNQPQHF. As DNA, the CDR3 is TGTGCCACCAGCAGAGATAAGGGGCCGCTTTATAGCAATCAGCCCCAGCATTTT. The entire variable domain, with the rest obtained from reference TRBV15 and TRBJ1-5, is as follows: DAMVIQNPRYQVTQFGKPVTLSCSQTLNHNVMYWYQQKSSQAPKLLFHYYDKDFNNEADTPDNFQSRRPNTSFCFLDIRSPGLGDTAMYLCATSRDKGPLYSNQPQHFGDGTRLSIL.

The V and J genes are TRBV2 and TRBJ2-7, with TRBD1 as a possible D gene (6 bases). V shed 6 bases and J shed 5 bases, with 11 bases lying between them. CDR1 and CDR2 from the germline V gene are SNHLY and FYNNEI. The CDR3 consists of 12 residues. The CDR3 is CASRTDSNEQYF. The CDR3, as DNA: TGTGCCAGCAGAACGGACAGCAACGAGCAGTACTTC.